These 9 T cell receptor beta chains came from one sample sequenced in a study of CD8 T cells in Susac syndrome. Reverse transcription of about 0.5 to 1 ug RNA was carried out with random hexamers. TCRdb called the immunoSEQ multiplex PCR reads again in MiXCR, with one record for every CDR3 protein. The sample consists of over 80,000 distinct CDR3 sequences, 94% of them appearing once. The source material was CD8+ T cells from PBMCs. The source is a human donor with Susac syndrome.

V gene TRBV2 combines with J gene TRBJ2-1; D tentatively reads TRBD1 or TRBD2 (5 bases each). V dropped 5 bases and J dropped 4 bases, with 15 bases sitting between them. The CDR3 consists of 15 residues. Germline loops: CDR1 SNHLY, CDR2 FYNNEI. CDR3 region: CASSPGRVGYNEQFF. CDR3 in DNA: TGTGCCAGCAGTCCGGGGCGGGTGGGTTACAATGAGCAGTTCTTC. The complete variable domain, with remaining parts taken from reference TRBV2 and TRBJ2-1, reads EPEVTQTPSHQVTQMGQEVILRCVPISNHLYFYWYRQILGQKVEFLVSFYNNEISEKSEIFDDQFSVERPDGSNFTLKIRSTKLEDSAMYFCASSPGRVGYNEQFFGPGTRLTVL.

The gene calls are TRBV6-5 and TRBJ2-3, with D unclear. The germline V and J ends were trimmed by 3 bases and 6 bases, with 10 bases remaining between them. The germline gives CDR1 MNHEY, CDR2 SVGAGI. This CDR3 is 13 amino acids long. The CDR3 DNA reads as TGTGCCAGCAGTTATGTCGAGGCGGATACGCAGTATTTT. Translated: CASSYVEADTQYF.

V usage is TRBV6-5 and J usage is TRBJ2-1; possibly TRBD1 for D (5 bases). Trimming shortened V by 2 bases and J by 4 bases, and 12 bases separated the two germline ends. The V gene's germline CDR1 is MNHEY and CDR2 SVGAGI. The CDR3 has 15 amino acids. The CDR3 here is CASSYPGQGYNEQFF. The CDR3 coding sequence is TGTGCCAGCAGTTACCCCGGACAAGGTTACAATGAGCAGTTCTTC.

This clonotype has just one count. The gene calls are TRBV7-3 and TRBJ1-5; D may be TRBD1 (5 bases). The ends were cut back, 2 bases at V and 6 bases at J, with 17 bases in the middle. The length of the CDR3 is 16 residues. Germline V gene data show CDR1 as SGHTA and CDR2 as FQGTGA. CDR3 DNA: TGTGCCAGCAGCTTACGGGGGTCCCCAGAGGGTCAGCCCCAGCATTTT. This translates into CASSLRGSPEGQPQHF.

The chain employs TRBV2 and TRBJ2-1, with D hard to call. V lost 4 bases to trimming and J lost 12 bases, with 7 bases between them. CDR1 is SNHLY and CDR2 is FYNNEI in the germline V gene. There are 10 residues in the CDR3. For the CDR3, the DNA is TGTGCCAGCAGTGCCCAGCGGCAGTTCTTC. Translation: CASSAQRQFF. Together with reference TRBV2 and TRBJ2-1, the CDR3 gives the full variable domain: EPEVTQTPSHQVTQMGQEVILRCVPISNHLYFYWYRQILGQKVEFLVSFYNNEISEKSEIFDDQFSVERPDGSNFTLKIRSTKLEDSAMYFCASSAQRQFFGPGTRLTVL.

The table lists this clonotype with a count of one. J is TRBJ1-2 and V is TRBV6-5; TRBD1 might be the D (6 bases). Germline loops: CDR1 MNHEY, CDR2 SVGAGI. CDR3 length: 16 residues. Trimming pared 2 bases from V and 0 bases from J, leaving 13 bases between. CDR3 bases: TGTGCCAGCAGTTACAGGGGGACTCCAACTAACTATGGCTACACCTTC. Amino acids: CASSYRGTPTNYGYTF.

The gene calls are TRBV7-8 and TRBJ2-5; D might be TRBD2 (7 bases). CDR1 SGHVS and CDR2 FQNEAQ come from the germline V gene. CDR3 length: 15 residues. V gave up 5 bases and J gave up 3 bases, with 16 bases separating them. This CDR3 reads CASSQPTGTKETQYF. CDR3 in DNA: TGTGCCAGCAGCCAACCCACAGGGACTAAAGAGACCCAGTACTTC.

The chain uses TRBV27 and TRBJ2-7; perhaps TRBD2 as D (5 bases). Trimming removed 5 bases at V and 2 bases at J, with 7 bases between. CDR3 length: 12 amino acids. Looked up from germline, CDR1 is MNHEY and CDR2 is SMNVEV (reference sequence). The DNA for the CDR3 is TGTGCCAGCAGTACGGGGACCTACGAGCAGTACTTC. It yields the protein CASSTGTYEQYF.

The chain joins TRBV29-1 to TRBJ1-1, with D unresolved. The length of the CDR3 is 11 residues. Germline V gene data show CDR1 as SQVTM and CDR2 as ANQGSEA. Trimming took off 7 bases at V and 6 bases at J, with 12 bases between the two ends. The CDR3 nucleotides read TGCAGCGCAATAATAGGCGCTGAAGCTTTCTTT. Translation: CSAIIGAEAFF.